One and the same sample provided the 20 T cell receptor beta chains below, sequenced in a study of OX40 agonist ivuxolimab in advanced cancers. The table came from immunoSEQ multiplex PCR; TCRdb's copy has only in-frame clones and leaves some out. This sample has about 85,000 clones, with around 85% found just once. This specimen was CD4+ or CD8+ T cells sorted from blood, taken in a trial of the OX40 agonist ivuxolimab. These receptors all come from an adult with an advanced solid tumor such as melanoma, head and neck, liver or kidney cancer.

The chain recombines TRBV19 with TRBJ2-3, with D tentatively TRBD2 (5 bases). Between the trimmed V and J ends, which lost 5 bases and 5 bases, there was a span of 14 bases. This CDR3 comprises 14 residues. The V gene's germline CDR1 is LNHDA and CDR2 SQIVND (reference sequence). This chain's CDR3 is CASSDAGRGDTQYF. CDR3 in DNA: TGTGCCAGTAGTGACGCGGGCCGCGGAGATACGCAGTATTTT.

DNA for the CDR3: TGTGCCAGCCCCCGCCAAGAGACCCAGTACTTC. Residues: CASPRQETQYF. This chain joins TRBV12-1 and TRBJ2-5; whether TRBD2, the table's D call, matches the DNA was not checked. TRBV12-1 is termed a pseudogene. The CDR3 length is 11 residues.

This sequence joins TRBV28 and TRBJ1-5, with D perhaps matching TRBD1 (5 bases). With 11 bases removed from V and 2 bases from J, the gap between germline ends came to 13 bases. This CDR3 is 13 amino acids long. Looked up from germline, CDR1 is MDHEN and CDR2 is SYDVKM. DNA of the CDR3: TGTGCCGTCAGCGGGGCCCGCAATCAGCCCCAGCATTTT. Translating it yields CAVSGARNQPQHF.

V and J are TRBV18 and TRBJ1-1; D is unresolved. The germline V gene encodes CDR1 KGHSH and CDR2 LQKENI. This CDR3 spans 15 amino acids. Deletions cut 5 bases from V and 0 bases from J, with 13 bases between. The DNA of the CDR3 is TGTGCCAGCTCATCACAGAGCTTACTGAACACTGAAGCTTTCTTT. It specifies CASSSQSLLNTEAFF.

The chain joins TRBV28 to TRBJ2-3, with 9 bases lining up with TRBD2. The CDR3 runs 12 residues. The junction had 5 bases not matched to a gene; V was cut back by 10 bases and J by 6 bases. CDR1 and CDR2 from the germline V gene are MDHEN and SYDVKM. CDR3 coding DNA: TGTGCCACCGGGACTAGCCCTGATACGCAGTATTTT. Translating gives CATGTSPDTQYF.

This clone was detected a few times. A junction end diverges from the germline sequence, so it may reflect a read error. The genes are TRBV29-1 and TRBJ1-1; weak D call: TRBD1 (5 bases). CDR1 and CDR2 from the germline V gene are SQVTM and ANQGSEA. The CDR3 runs 13 residues. The CDR3, as DNA: TGCAGCGGTGAAGTACAGGAGGGCACTGAAGCTTTCTTT. Translated, it gives CSGEVQEGTEAFF.

This clone was counted a few times. The rearrangement uses TRBV4-2 and TRBJ2-7, with a weak D call TRBD2 (6 bases). CDR1 is LGHNA and CDR2 is YNFKEQ in the germline V gene. V lost 0 bases and J 6 bases, leaving 21 bases between the germline ends. The CDR3 is 17 residues long. The DNA of the CDR3 is TGTGCCAGCAGCCAAGATAAGTGGGAGGCAGGGCAGGCCGAGCAGTACTTC. This encodes CASSQDKWEAGQAEQYF.

The chain carries TRBV7-9 and TRBJ2-3; 9 positions match TRBD1. This CDR3 is 17 amino acids long. The germline V gene has CDR1 SEHNR and CDR2 FQNEAQ (reference sequence). Trimming at V came to 7 bases and at J to 4 bases, leaving 15 bases not matched to a gene. The CDR3 nucleotides read TGTGCCAGCAAGGACCCTTGGGGGACAGGGTCCCCAGATACGCAGTATTTT. Its protein product is CASKDPWGTGSPDTQYF.

The rearrangement uses TRBV7-2 and TRBJ1-5; TRBD1 aligns across 10 bases. Trimming took 4 bases from V and 10 from J; bases not matched to a gene: 10. Looked up from germline, CDR1 is SGHTA and CDR2 is FQGNSA. This CDR3 is 15 amino acids long. This chain's CDR3 is CASSSTGTGVRPQHF. The CDR3 coding sequence is TGTGCCAGCAGCTCCACCGGGACAGGGGTACGTCCCCAGCATTTT.

The chain combines TRBV15 with TRBJ1-2; D gene unclear. This CDR3 region has 13 residues. Germline V lookup: CDR1 LNHNV, CDR2 YYDKDF (reference sequence). V shed 3 bases and J shed 6 bases, with 11 bases lying between them. The CDR3 DNA reads as TGTGCCACCAGCAGGACGGCCTCGGATGGCTACACCTTC. Its translation is CATSRTASDGYTF.

The chain combines TRBV11-2 with TRBJ2-7; no clear D gene. CDR1 SGHAT and CDR2 FQNNGV come from the germline V gene. This CDR3 comprises 15 residues. Trimming left V 0 bases short and J 3 bases short, with 12 bases between. In DNA, the CDR3 is TGTGCCAGCAGCTTAGAGTACAGCCCGCGCTACGAGCAGTACTTC. Translation gives CASSLEYSPRYEQYF.

The V call is TRBV11-3, the J call TRBJ2-2, with TRBD2 as a possible D gene (6 bases). Trimming stripped 4 bases from V and 1 base from J, with 19 bases between. Germline lookup yields CDR1 SGHNT and CDR2 YENEEA. The CDR3 has 18 amino acids. The CDR3 protein is CASSSAGPGRENTGELFF. CDR3 DNA: TGTGCCAGCAGCTCGGCGGGACCGGGACGGGAGAACACCGGGGAGCTGTTTTTT.

J is TRBJ2-3 and V is TRBV7-9, with TRBD2 identical over 10 bases. The CDR3 is 17 amino acids. V shed 5 bases and J 6 bases; nucleotides not matched to a gene: 14. Germline CDR1 reads SEHNR; CDR2 reads FQNEAQ (reference sequence). The CDR3, as DNA: TGTGCCAGCAGCCCCCGAGGAGCGGGGGGGCCGGGGGATACGCAGTATTTT. This encodes CASSPRGAGGPGDTQYF.

On this clone: The junction departs from the called germline gene at one end, perhaps through a read error. The genes are TRBV7-7 and TRBJ2-5; D is perhaps TRBD2 (5 bases). The CDR3 length is 16 residues. From germline, CDR1 is SSHAT and CDR2 FNYEAQ (reference sequence). The CDR3 coding sequence is TGTGCTAGCAGCTTAGTACTTGCTAGCACCCAAGAGACCCAGTACTTC. Its translation: CASSLVLASTQETQYF.

The chain employs TRBV20-1 and TRBJ1-1; D is unclear. Deletions cut 1 base from V and 4 bases from J, with 4 bases between. This CDR3 region has 11 residues. The germline CDR1 and CDR2 sequences are DFQATT and SNEGSKA (reference sequence). CDR3 loop: CSARGSTEAFF. Written as DNA, the CDR3 is TGCAGTGCTAGAGGGAGCACTGAAGCTTTCTTT.

This clone was observed once. The chain combines TRBV19 with TRBJ1-1, with a tentative D call TRBD1 (5 bases). V lost 5 bases to trimming and J lost 0 bases, with 13 bases between them. The CDR3 loop spans 15 amino acids. Germline CDR1 reads LNHDA; CDR2 reads SQIVND (reference sequence). The CDR3 is CASSLWGQLNTEAFF. In nucleotides, the CDR3 is TGTGCCAGTAGTTTGTGGGGCCAGCTGAACACTGAAGCTTTCTTT.

The chain employs TRBV15 and TRBJ2-7, with TRBD1 identical over 7 bases. Germline CDR1 is LNHNV and CDR2 is YYDKDF (reference sequence). This CDR3 is built from 14 residues. J was trimmed by 2 bases and V by 0 bases; bases with no gene match: 1. The CDR3 bases are TGTGCCACCAGCAGAGATCAGGGGGCCTACGAGCAGTACTTC. Translating it yields CATSRDQGAYEQYF.

V usage is TRBV11-2 and J usage is TRBJ2-3, with a weak D call TRBD1 (6 bases). Trimming stripped 0 bases from V and 7 bases from J, with 8 bases between. This CDR3 is built from 13 residues. Germline CDR1 and CDR2: SGHAT and FQNNGV. The CDR3 loop is CASSLDRDNTQYF. For the CDR3, the DNA is TGTGCCAGCAGCTTAGACAGGGACAATACGCAGTATTTT. The complete variable domain, with remaining parts taken from reference TRBV11-2 and TRBJ2-3, reads EAGVAQSPRYKIIEKRQSVAFWCNPISGHATLYWYQQILGQGPKLLIQFQNNGVVDDSQLPKDRFSAERLKGVDSTLKIQPAKLEDSAVYLCASSLDRDNTQYFGPGTRLTVL.

The chain carries TRBV7-2 and TRBJ2-7; TRBD1 aligns across 9 bases. V shed 1 base and J 6 bases; nucleotides not matched to a gene: 7. The germline gives CDR1 SGHTA, CDR2 FQGNSA. This CDR3 region has 15 residues. The CDR3 nucleotides read TGTGCCAGCAGCTTAGGCTGGACAGGGGTGGGCGAGCAGTACTTC. Protein product: CASSLGWTGVGEQYF.

As to this clone: Distinct nucleotide sequences in the sample also encode this CDR3. The J gene is TRBJ1-3, the V gene TRBV9; no clear D. The V end lost 4 bases, the J end lost 0 bases, and 8 bases lay between the germline ends. The CDR3 is 14 amino acids. Germline values: CDR1 SGDLS, CDR2 YYNGEE. In DNA, the CDR3 is TGTGCCAGCAGCCCTAGAGACTCTGGAAACACCATATATTTT. It encodes CASSPRDSGNTIYF.